This is a list of T cell receptor beta chains from one sample in a study of identical twins. One entry per CDR3 protein, called by TCRdb with MiXCR from the 5' RACE reads. The table records under 350,000 distinct CDR3 sequences, roughly 8.6% of them present only once. This sample also belongs to another study, concerning yellow fever vaccine responses in identical twins.

The sample comprised CD8+ T cells sorted from blood. The receptors here all came from a woman aged 18-29 years in good health. Each CDR3 is given with its conserved first and last residue. A D gene is named only where the DNA matches it firmly. Only part of the rows carry a size: once, few, many, or a class if the clone is expanded.

d_gene	j_gene	abundance	v_gene	CDR3nt	CDR3aa
TRBD2	TRBJ2-5	-	TRBV27	TGTGCCAGCAGTATAGGACTAGCGGGAGGGTACGAGACCCAGTACTTC	CASSIGLAGGYETQYF
-	TRBJ1-4	-	TRBV10-3	TGTGCCATCAGTGAGAATGAAAAACTGTTTTTT	CAISENEKLFF
-	TRBJ2-7	many	TRBV5-5	TGTGCCAGCAGCTTGACAGGGCCAGGAGCCTACGAGCAGTACTTC	CASSLTGPGAYEQYF
-	TRBJ1-6	many	TRBV7-2	TGTGCCAGCAGCGGCGGGTTGTCGCTGAGTTCACCCCTCCACTTT	CASSGGLSLSSPLHF
-	TRBJ2-7	many	TRBV12-3/TRBV12-4	TGTGCCAGCAGACCACCCTACAGGGAAAAGAACGAGCAGTACTTC	CASRPPYREKNEQYF
-	TRBJ1-2	-	TRBV12-3/TRBV12-4	TGTGCCAGCAGTTTAGCTGGGCTTGGAGGCTACACCTTC	CASSLAGLGGYTF
-	TRBJ2-1	few	TRBV7-2	TGTGCCAGCAGCTTAGCTCCGGGGAGGGGGAGGGCCTCCTACAATGAGCAGTTCTTC	CASSLAPGRGRASYNEQFF
-	TRBJ1-1	-	TRBV6-5	TGTGCCAGCAGTTACTCGATTGGTGGGGAAACTGAAGCTTTCTTT	CASSYSIGGETEAFF
-	TRBJ2-2	-	TRBV7-7	TGTGCTAGCAGCTTGGCCGAAGCCGGGGAGCTGTTTTTT	CASSLAEAGELFF
TRBD2	TRBJ2-3	few	TRBV4-1	TGCGCCAGCAGGTCTAGCGGGGGAGCCAATTCTAGCACAGATACGCAGTATTTT	CASRSSGGANSSTDTQYF
-	TRBJ2-5	few	TRBV12-3/TRBV12-4	TGTGCCAGCAGTTCCAGGGTAGGGGAGACCCAGTACTTC	CASSSRVGETQYF
-	TRBJ2-2	many	TRBV20-1	TGCAGTGCTAGAACCGGGACTGATTGGGACGGGGAGCTGTTTTTT	CSARTGTDWDGELFF
-	TRBJ2-1	-	TRBV2	TGTGCCAGTTATCCACAACCGGGACTGGCGCACAATGAGCAGTTCTTC	CASYPQPGLAHNEQFF
-	TRBJ2-2	few	TRBV30	TGTGCGGCGGGCCAGGAGGCCGGGGAGCTGTTTTTT	CAAGQEAGELFF
-	TRBJ2-3	few	TRBV3-1	TGTGCCAGCAGCCACACTAGAAGCACAGATACGCAGTATTTT	CASSHTRSTDTQYF